These T cell receptor beta chains were read from a single sample in a study of T cell changes during pregnancy in multiple sclerosis. The table came from immunoSEQ multiplex PCR; TCRdb's copy has only in-frame clones and leaves some out. The sample lists around 120,000 clones, roughly 90% occurring once. The starting material was peripheral blood, obtained after pregnancy. Source of these receptors: a female donor with multiple sclerosis, enrolled in a pregnancy study. CDR3s include the opening cysteine and the closing phenylalanine or tryptophan. The D gene is left open where the match is weak. Size tells how often a clone was seen (once, few, many) or the class of an expanded clone, and some rows leave it out.

size | J | V | D | DNA | CDR3
- | TRBJ2-1 | TRBV9 | - | TGTGCCAGCAGCGTCGAGGGGGCGGGGGGAGAGCAGTTCTTC | CASSVEGAGGEQFF
- | TRBJ1-1 | TRBV7-9 | TRBD1 | TGTGCCAGCAGAAAGAGACAGGGGAACACTGAAGCTTTCTTT | CASRKRQGNTEAFF
- | TRBJ1-1 | TRBV6-5 | TRBD1 | TGTGCCAGCAGTTACTCCAGGGGGGCTGAAGCTTTCTTT | CASSYSRGAEAFF
- | TRBJ2-2 | TRBV5-4 | - | TGTGCCAGCAGCTTCGTGCCCGAGGCTGCCACCGGGGAGCTGTTTTTT | CASSFVPEAATGELFF
- | TRBJ1-1 | TRBV9 | - | TGTGCCAGCAGCGTAGGAGGCCAGGGAGGCACTGAAGCTTTCTTT | CASSVGGQGGTEAFF
- | TRBJ1-2 | TRBV7-6 | - | TGTGCCAGCAGCCCACTCCCCCTGATCTATGGCTACACCTTC | CASSPLPLIYGYTF
- | TRBJ2-5 | TRBV5-1 | TRBD2 | TGCGCCAGCAGCTGGCTAGTTGTAAAGGGGACTAGCGGGACGGAGACCCAGTACTTC | CASSWLVVKGTSGTETQYF
- | TRBJ2-5 | TRBV7-3 | TRBD1 | TGTGCCAGCAGCTTCAGCGGACAGGGAGGAGAGACCCAGTACTTC | CASSFSGQGGETQYF
once | TRBJ1-1 | TRBV5-6 | - | TGTGCCAGCAGCGTTAACCCAGGGTCTGAAGCTTTCTTT | CASSVNPGSEAFF
- | TRBJ2-1 | TRBV5-1 | TRBD2 | TGCGCCAGCAGCTTGGTGGGGGGGATCGATGAGCAGTTCTTC | CASSLVGGIDEQFF
- | TRBJ2-7 | TRBV7-8 | TRBD1 | TGTGCCAGCAGCCCACCTTTGAGACAGGGGGTCTTTCGCGAGCAGTACTTC | CASSPPLRQGVFREQYF
- | TRBJ2-5 | TRBV2 | TRBD1 | TGTGCCAGCAGTATTTGGACAGGCGAAGAGACCCAGTACTTC | CASSIWTGEETQYF
- | TRBJ2-1 | TRBV7-9 | TRBD1 | TGTGCCAGCAGCTCCAGGGGGACCTACAATGAGCAGTTCTTC | CASSSRGTYNEQFF
- | TRBJ1-6 | TRBV5-4 | - | TGTGCCAGCAGTTCGGGGGGGGGAATTGTGTATAATTCACCCCTCCACTTT | CASSSGGGIVYNSPLHF